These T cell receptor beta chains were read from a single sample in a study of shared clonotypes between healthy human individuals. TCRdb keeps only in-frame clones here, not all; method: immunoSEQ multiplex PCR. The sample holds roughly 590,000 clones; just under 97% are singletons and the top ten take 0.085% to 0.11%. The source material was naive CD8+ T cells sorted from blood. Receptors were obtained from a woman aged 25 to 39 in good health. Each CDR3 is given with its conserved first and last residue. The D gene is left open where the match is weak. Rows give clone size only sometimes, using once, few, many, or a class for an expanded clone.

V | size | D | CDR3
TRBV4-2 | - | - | CASSQVSAESGNTIYF
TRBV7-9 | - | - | CASSLGAGNEQFF
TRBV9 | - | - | CASGPGNTYEQYF
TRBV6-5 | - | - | CASSYTRQGGYEQYF
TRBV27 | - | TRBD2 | CASSRGPGTSLPGELFF
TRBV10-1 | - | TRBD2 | CASSPSGITGELFF
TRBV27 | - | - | CASSTRGYEQYF
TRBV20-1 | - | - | CSASQVYEQYF
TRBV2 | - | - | CASSEGRGNQPQHF
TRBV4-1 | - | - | CASSQTDYSNQPQHF
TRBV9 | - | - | CASSTPFAPGELFF
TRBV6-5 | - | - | CASKPSPYSHEQYF
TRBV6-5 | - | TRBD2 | CASSYRGTSGYEQYF
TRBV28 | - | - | CASSLDTYYGYTF
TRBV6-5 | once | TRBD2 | CASSPGTSGSVFF
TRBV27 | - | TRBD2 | CASSFQTLAGGLETQYF
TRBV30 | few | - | CAWIRGLTATEAFF
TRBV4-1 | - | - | CASSQVYLGEAFF
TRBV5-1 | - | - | CASSLVRDVSYEQYF
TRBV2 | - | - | CASRTGSDSGNTIYF
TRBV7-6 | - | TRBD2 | CASVGERGGTYNEQFF
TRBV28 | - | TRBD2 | CASSFPASGTSWEQFF
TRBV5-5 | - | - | CASTPQGNSANTGELFF
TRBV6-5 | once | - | CASSRTSGNEQFF
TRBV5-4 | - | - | CASSLGREGYTF
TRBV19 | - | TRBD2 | CASSRELAANSYEQYF
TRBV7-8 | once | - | CASGSLGSNQPQHF
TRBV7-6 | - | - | CASSAQWAGMNTEAFF
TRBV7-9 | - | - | CANSPAGYEQYF
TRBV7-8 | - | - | CASSLGAGVHEKLFF
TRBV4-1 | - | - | CASSQGPGESTDTQYF
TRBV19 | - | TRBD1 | CASRTGLSSTDTQYF
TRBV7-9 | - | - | CASTPGQSTGELFF
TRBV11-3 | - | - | CASSSHPRDTGGQYF
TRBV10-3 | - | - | CAISGQGSWGEAFF
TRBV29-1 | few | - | CSVELGAYEQYF
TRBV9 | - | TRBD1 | CASSYGTGDGQLFF
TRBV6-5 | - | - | CASGIGPSRQQFF
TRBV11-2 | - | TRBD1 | CASSPRQGAREQYF
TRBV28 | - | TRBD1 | CASRGQGEPEAFF
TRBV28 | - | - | CASTPLGYTEAFF
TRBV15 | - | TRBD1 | CATSRAKDRANYGYTF
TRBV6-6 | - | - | CASGTNTGELFF
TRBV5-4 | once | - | CASSDGQVEQYF
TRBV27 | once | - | CASRPGWGEAFF